This TCR beta chain emerged from a study of T cell responses to AZD1222 COVID-19 vaccine. The germline V gene encodes CDR1 MNHEY and CDR2 SVGAGI. The ends lost 8 bases at V and 8 bases at J; junction bases unmatched: 12. CDR3 length: 14 amino acids. Sequencing used immunoSEQ multiplex PCR; TCRdb keeps in-frame clones, though not all of them. This table holds over 60,000 clones, about four fifths found once. Findings and caveats of the study: In a largely white British group with more females than males, clonal diversity was possibly underestimated. Close to half of spike-specific TCRs reportedly recognize unmutated variant regions.

This clone occurred once. The antigen remains undetermined. Source: peripheral blood, taken on day 0 of MenACWY control vaccination. This sequence originates from an adult in good health. The chain recombines TRBV6-5 with TRBJ1-2, with TRBD1 matching over 9 bases. This CDR3 is CASAPGTGRLGYTF. CDR3 in DNA: TGTGCCAGCGCCCCAGGGACAGGGCGTCTCGGCTACACCTTC.